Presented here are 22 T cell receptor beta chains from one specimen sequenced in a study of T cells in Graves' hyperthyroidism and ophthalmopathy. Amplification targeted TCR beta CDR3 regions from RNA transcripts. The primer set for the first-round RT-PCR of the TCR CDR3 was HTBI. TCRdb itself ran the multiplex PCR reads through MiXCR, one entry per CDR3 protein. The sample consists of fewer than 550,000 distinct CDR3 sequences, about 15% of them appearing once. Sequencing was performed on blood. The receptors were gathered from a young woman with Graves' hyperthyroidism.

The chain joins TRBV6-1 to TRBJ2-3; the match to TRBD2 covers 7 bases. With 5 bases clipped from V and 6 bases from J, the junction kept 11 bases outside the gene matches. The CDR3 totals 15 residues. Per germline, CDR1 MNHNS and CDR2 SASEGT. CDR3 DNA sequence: TGTGCCAGCAGTTCGACTCTACTGGGGGGGGATACGCAGTATTTT. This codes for CASSSTLLGGDTQYF.

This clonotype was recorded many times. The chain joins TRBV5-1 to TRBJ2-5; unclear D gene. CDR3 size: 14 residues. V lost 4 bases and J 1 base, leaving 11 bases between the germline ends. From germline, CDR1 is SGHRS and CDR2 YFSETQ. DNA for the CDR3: TGCGCCAGCAGCGACTCGGTGGGCCAAGAGACCCAGTACTTC. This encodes CASSDSVGQETQYF. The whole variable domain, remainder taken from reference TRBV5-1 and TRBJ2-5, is KAGVTQTPRYLIKTRGQQVTLSCSPISGHRSVSWYQQTPGQGLQFLFEYFSETQRNKGNFPGRFSGRQFSNSRSEMNVSTLELGDSALYLCASSDSVGQETQYFGPGTRLLVL.

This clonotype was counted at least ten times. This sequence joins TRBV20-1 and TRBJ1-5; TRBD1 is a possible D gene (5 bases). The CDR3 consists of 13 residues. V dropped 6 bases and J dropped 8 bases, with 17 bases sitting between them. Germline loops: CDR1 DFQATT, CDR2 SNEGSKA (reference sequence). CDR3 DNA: TGCAGTGCCACACAGGCCACAATGGAGCCCCAGCATTTT. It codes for CSATQATMEPQHF.

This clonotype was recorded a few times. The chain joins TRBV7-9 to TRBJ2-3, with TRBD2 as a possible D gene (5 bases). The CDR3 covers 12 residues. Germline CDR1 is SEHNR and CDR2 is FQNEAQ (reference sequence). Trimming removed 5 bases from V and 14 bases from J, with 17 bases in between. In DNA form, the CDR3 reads TGTGCCAGCAGCGGAAAAGCGGACGCCCGGTATTTT. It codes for CASSGKADARYF.

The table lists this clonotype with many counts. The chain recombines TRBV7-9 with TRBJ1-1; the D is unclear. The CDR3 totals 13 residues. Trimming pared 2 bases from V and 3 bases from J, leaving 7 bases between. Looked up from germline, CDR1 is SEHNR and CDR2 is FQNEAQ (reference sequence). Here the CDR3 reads CASSLRRDTEAFF. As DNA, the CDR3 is TGTGCCAGCAGCTTACGTCGAGACACTGAAGCTTTCTTT.

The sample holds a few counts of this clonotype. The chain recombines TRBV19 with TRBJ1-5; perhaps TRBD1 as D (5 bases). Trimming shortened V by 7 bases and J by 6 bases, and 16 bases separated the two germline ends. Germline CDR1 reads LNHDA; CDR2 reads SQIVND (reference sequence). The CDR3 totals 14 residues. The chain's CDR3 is CASNSRVDGQPQHF. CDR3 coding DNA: TGTGCCAGTAACAGCAGGGTAGATGGTCAGCCCCAGCATTTT. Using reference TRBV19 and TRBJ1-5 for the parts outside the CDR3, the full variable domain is DGGITQSPKYLFRKEGQNVTLSCEQNLNHDAMYWYRQDPGQGLRLIYYSQIVNDFQKGDIAEGYSVSREKKESFPLTVTSAQKNPTAFYLCASNSRVDGQPQHFGDGTRLSIL.

The CDR3 sequence is CASSPGTDVNEQYF. CDR3 nucleotides: TGTGCCAGCTCACCGGGGACAGACGTTAACGAGCAGTACTTC. The V and J genes are TRBV18 and TRBJ2-7, with TRBD1 matching over 7 bases. The length of the CDR3 is 14 residues. Germline V gene lookup returns CDR1 KGHSH and CDR2 LQKENI. V dropped 3 bases and J dropped 5; count of bases not matched to a gene: 7. Supplemented by reference TRBV18 and TRBJ2-7, the full variable domain reads NAGVMQNPRHLVRRRGQEARLRCSPMKGHSHVYWYRQLPEEGLKFMVYLQKENIIDESGMPKERFSAEFPKEGPSILRIQQVVRGDSAAYFCASSPGTDVNEQYFGPGTRLTVT.

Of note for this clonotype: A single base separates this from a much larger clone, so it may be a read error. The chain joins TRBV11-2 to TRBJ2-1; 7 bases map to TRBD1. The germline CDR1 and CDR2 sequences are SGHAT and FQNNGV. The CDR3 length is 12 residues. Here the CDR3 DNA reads TGTACCAGCAGCCGAGACAGGGCGGAGCAGTTCTTC. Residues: CTSSRDRAEQFF.

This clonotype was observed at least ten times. The CDR3 reads CASSLTTGLNTEAFF. The DNA of the CDR3 is TGTGCCAGCAGCCTTACGACGGGACTGAACACTGAAGCTTTCTTT. This chain uses TRBV7-9 with TRBJ1-1; TRBD1 might be the D (5 bases). The V and J ends lost 5 bases and 0 bases respectively, with 13 bases between them. CDR1 and CDR2 from the germline V gene are SEHNR and FQNEAQ (reference sequence). This CDR3 spans 15 amino acids.

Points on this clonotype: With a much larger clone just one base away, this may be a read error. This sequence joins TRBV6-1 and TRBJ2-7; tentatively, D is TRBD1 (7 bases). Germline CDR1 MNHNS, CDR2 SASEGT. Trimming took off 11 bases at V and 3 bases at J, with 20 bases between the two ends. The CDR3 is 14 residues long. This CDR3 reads CAGKRGDRDYEQYF. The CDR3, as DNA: TGTGCCGGCAAAAGGGGGGACAGAGACTACGAGCAGTACTTC.

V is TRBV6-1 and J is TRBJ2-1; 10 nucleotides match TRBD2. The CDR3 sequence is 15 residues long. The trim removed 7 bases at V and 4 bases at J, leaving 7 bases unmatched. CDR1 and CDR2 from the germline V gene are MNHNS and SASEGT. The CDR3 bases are TGTGCCAGCATGAGCCTAGCGGGAGATTACAATGAGCAGTTCTTC. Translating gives CASMSLAGDYNEQFF.

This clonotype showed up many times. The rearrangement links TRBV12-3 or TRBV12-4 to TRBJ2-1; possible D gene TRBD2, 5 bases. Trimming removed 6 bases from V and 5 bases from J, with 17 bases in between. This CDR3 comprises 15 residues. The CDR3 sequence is CASSPLEGGDNEQFF. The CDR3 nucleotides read TGTGCCAGCAGCCCACTTGAGGGTGGGGACAATGAGCAGTTCTTC.

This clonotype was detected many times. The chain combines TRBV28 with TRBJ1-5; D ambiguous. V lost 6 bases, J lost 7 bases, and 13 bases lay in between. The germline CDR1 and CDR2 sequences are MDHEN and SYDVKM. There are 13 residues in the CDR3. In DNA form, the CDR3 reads TGTGCCAGCAGGTACCTCAATGGGCAGCCCCAGCATTTT. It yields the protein CASRYLNGQPQHF.

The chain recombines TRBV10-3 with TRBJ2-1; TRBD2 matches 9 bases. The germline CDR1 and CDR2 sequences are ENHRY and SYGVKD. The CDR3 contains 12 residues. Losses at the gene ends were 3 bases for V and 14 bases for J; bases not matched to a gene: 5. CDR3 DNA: TGTGCCATCAGTGATAAGAAGCGGGGGGAGTTCTTC. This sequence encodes CAISDKKRGEFF.

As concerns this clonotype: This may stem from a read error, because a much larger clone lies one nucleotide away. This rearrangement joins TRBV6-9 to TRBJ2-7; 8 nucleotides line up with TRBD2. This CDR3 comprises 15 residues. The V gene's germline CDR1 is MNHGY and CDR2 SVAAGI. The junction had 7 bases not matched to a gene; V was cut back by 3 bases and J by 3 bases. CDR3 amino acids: CASSYRGGGVYEQYF. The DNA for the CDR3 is TGTGCCAGCAGTTACCGGGGGGGGGGCGTCTACGAGCAGTACTTC.

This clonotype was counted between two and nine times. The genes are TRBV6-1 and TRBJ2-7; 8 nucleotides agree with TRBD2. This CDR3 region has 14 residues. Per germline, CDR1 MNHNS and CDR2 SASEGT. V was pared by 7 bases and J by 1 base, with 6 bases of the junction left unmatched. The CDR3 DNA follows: TGTGCCAGCAAACCACTAGCGGCTTCCTACGAGCAGTACTTC. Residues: CASKPLAASYEQYF.

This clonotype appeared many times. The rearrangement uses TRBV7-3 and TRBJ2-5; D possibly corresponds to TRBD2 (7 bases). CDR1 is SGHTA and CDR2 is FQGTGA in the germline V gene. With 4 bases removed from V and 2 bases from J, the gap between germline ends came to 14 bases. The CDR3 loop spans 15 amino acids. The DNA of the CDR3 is TGTGCCAGCAGCTCCTGGGGGGGGGCGCAAGAGACCCAGTACTTC. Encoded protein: CASSSWGGAQETQYF.

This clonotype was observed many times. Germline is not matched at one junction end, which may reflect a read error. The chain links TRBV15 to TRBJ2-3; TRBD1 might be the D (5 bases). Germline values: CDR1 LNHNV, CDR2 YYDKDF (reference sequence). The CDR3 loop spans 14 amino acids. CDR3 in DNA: TGTGCCACCAGCAGAGGGGGCAGCACGGATACGCAGTATTTT. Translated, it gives CATSRGGSTDTQYF. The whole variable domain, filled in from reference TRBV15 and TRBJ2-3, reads DAMVIQNPRYQVTQFGKPVTLSCSQTLNHNVMYWYQQKSSQAPKLLFHYYDKDFNNEADTPDNFQSRRPNTSFCFLDIRSPGLGDTAMYLCATSRGGSTDTQYFGPGTRLTVL.

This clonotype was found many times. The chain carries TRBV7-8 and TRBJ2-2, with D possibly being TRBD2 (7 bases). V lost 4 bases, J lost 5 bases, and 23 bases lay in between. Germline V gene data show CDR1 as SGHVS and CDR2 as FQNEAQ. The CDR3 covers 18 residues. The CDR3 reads CASSWGPPGGRGTGELFF. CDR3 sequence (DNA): TGTGCCAGCAGCTGGGGACCTCCCGGGGGGCGAGGGACCGGGGAGCTGTTTTTT.

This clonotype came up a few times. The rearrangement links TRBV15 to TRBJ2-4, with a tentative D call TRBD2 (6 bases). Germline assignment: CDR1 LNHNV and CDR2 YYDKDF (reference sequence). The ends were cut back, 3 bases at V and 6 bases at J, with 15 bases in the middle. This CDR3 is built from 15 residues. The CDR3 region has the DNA TGTGCCACCAGCAGGCCCGGCGGGGAAGGAAACATTCAGTACTTC. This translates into CATSRPGGEGNIQYF.

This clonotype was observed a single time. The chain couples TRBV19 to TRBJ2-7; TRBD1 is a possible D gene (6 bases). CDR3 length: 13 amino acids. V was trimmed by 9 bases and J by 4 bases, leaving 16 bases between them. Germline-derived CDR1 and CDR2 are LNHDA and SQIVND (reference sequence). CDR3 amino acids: CASSDDTGYEQYF. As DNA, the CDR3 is TGTGCCAGCAGTGATGATACAGGGTACGAGCAGTACTTC.

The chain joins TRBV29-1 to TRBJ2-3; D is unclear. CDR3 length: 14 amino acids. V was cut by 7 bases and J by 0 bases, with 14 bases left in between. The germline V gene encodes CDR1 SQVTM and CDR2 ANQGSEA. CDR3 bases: TGCAGCGCCCCAGTAGGGCCGAGCACAGATACGCAGTATTTT. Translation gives CSAPVGPSTDTQYF.